This T cell receptor beta chain was identified in a study of cytomegalovirus exposure and HLA in healthy donors. Study at large: In a later analysis, the 100 to 150 validation repertoires were reported to have used the same platform as the roughly 610 first-cohort repertoires. Study observations and caveats: Overall, about 160 TCR beta chains were annotated as cytomegalovirus-associated. As confirmed in vitro, a few CMV-associated chains were specific for CMV antigens. Among TCR sequences, most were rare, though some public TCRs appeared in many donors.

Only in-frame clones appear in the TCRdb table, and some are missing; sequencing was by immunoSEQ multiplex PCR. The table has 150,000 to 200,000 clones, roughly 83% seen once. Comment on this clone: Its cognate antigen is unknown.

This CDR3 spans 16 amino acids. The V gene's germline CDR1 is GTSNPN and CDR2 SVGIG (reference sequence). Trimming stripped 2 bases from V and 7 bases from J, with 20 bases between. The chain links TRBV30 to TRBJ2-2, with a possible D match to TRBD1 (5 bases). Sequences were obtained from PBMCs. The TCR was taken from a man younger than 45 in good health and CMV-seropositive. The CDR3 here is CAWSSRFSGFVGELFF. As DNA, the CDR3 is TGTGCCTGGAGTTCTCGTTTCTCAGGGTTTGTCGGGGAGCTGTTTTTT.